This TCR beta chain was recorded in a study of CD8+CD57+ T cells in acquired aplastic anemia. Overall study findings and caveats: Patients and healthy controls showed no significant CD8+ Simpson's diversity difference.

Patients selected for sequencing had displayed CD8+CD57+ cell expansion by flow cytometry. CDR1 KGHSH and CDR2 LQKENI come from the germline V gene. The CDR3 is 15 residues long. V shed 6 bases and J shed 1 base, with 13 bases lying between them. Using genomic DNA as the template, TCR beta VDJ and CDR3 profiling was carried out. TCRdb ran MiXCR on the reads and lists one entry per CDR3 protein. The repertoire holds 200,000 to 300,000 distinct CDR3 sequences, with roughly 80% as singletons. With respect to this clonotype: Its antigen is not identified.

This chain uses TRBV18 with TRBJ2-1, with D unresolved. The specimen was sorted CD4+, CD8+, or CD8+CD57+ T cells (not recorded which) from PBMCs. The receptor comes from a human donor with aplastic anemia. The CDR3 here is CASSQSSLSYNEQFF. The DNA of the CDR3 is TGTGCCAGCTCGCAATCGTCGCTGTCCTACAATGAGCAGTTCTTC.